This T cell receptor beta chain is from a study of T cell responses to AZD1222 COVID-19 vaccine. Study details: Second-dose schedules of about 4 or about 12 weeks were combined. Study-wide results and limits: Seropositive status at baseline applied to only six AZD1222 recipients. Reports say nearly half of spike-specific TCRs go after unmutated variant regions. Females made up more of the donors, who were largely white British, and clonal diversity may have come out too low.

By share of the sample, this clone is medium-sized. What it binds is not known. Only in-frame clones appear in the TCRdb table, and some are missing; sequencing was by immunoSEQ multiplex PCR. The data show about 120,000 clones, with 70% to 90% seen just once and 6.2% held by the top ten. V lost 3 bases, J lost 2 bases, and 13 bases lay in between. The germline V gene has CDR1 ENHRY and CDR2 SYGVKD. The CDR3 has 15 residues. The chain has TRBV10-3 and TRBJ2-5; no definite D call. The material sequenced was peripheral blood, taken on day 0 of AZD1222 vaccination. This clonotype originated in an adult in good health. CDR3 sequence: CAISDIGDGQETQYF. In DNA, the CDR3 is TGTGCCATCAGTGATATCGGAGACGGTCAAGAGACCCAGTACTTC.